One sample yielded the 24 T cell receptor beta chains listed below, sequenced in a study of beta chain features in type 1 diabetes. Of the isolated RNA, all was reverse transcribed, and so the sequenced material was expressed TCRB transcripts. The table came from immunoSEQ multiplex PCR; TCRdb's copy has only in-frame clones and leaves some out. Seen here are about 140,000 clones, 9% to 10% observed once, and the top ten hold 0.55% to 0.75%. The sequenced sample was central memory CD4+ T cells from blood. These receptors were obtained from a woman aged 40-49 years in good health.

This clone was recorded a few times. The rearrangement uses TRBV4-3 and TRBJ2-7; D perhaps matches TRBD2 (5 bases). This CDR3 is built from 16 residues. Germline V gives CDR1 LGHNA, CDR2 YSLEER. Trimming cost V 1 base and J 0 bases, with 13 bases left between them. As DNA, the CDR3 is TGCGCCAGCAGCCAAGGGGAGACTTATCTCTCCTACGAGCAGTACTTC. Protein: CASSQGETYLSYEQYF.

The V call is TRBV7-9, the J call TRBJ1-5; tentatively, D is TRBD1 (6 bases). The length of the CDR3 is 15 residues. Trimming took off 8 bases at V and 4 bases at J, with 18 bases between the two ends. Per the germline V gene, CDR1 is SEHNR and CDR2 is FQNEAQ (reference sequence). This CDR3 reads CASGESGTPNQPQHF. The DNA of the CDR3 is TGTGCCAGCGGGGAATCCGGGACACCAAATCAGCCCCAGCATTTT.

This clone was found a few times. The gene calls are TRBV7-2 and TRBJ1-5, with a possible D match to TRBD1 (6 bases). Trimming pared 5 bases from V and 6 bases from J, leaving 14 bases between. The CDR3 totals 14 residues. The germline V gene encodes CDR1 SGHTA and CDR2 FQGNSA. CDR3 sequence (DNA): TGTGCCAGCAGCCCGGACGGGGGGCTTCAGCCCCAGCATTTT. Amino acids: CASSPDGGLQPQHF.

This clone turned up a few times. CDR3 coding DNA: TGCGCCAGTCGGACAGGGCAACAAGAGACCCAGTACTTC. It translates to CASRTGQQETQYF. The chain has TRBV5-1 and TRBJ2-5; 8 nucleotides align to TRBD1. CDR3 length: 13 residues. V lost 8 bases, J lost 2 bases, and 5 bases stayed unmatched. Germline lookup yields CDR1 SGHRS and CDR2 YFSETQ.

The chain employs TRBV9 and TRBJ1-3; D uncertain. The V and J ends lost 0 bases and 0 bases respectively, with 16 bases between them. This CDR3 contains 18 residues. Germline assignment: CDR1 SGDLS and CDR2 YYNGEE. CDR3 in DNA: TGTGCCAGCAGCGTAGGCGGTGGCGGTGGGAGCTCTGGAAACACCATATATTTT. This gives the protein CASSVGGGGGSSGNTIYF.

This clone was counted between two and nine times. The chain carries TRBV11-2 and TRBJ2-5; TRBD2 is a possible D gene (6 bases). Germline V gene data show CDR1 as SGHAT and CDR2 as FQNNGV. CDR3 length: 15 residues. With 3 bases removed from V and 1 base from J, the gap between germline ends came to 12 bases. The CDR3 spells CASSLRLEPQETQYF. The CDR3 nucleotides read TGTGCCAGCAGCTTGCGACTAGAACCCCAAGAGACCCAGTACTTC.

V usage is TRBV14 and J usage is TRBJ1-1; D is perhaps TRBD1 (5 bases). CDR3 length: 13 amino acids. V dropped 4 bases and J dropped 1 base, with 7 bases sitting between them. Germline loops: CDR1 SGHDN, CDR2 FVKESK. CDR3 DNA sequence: TGTGCCAGCAGCCTACAGGCGAACACTGAAGCTTTCTTT. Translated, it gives CASSLQANTEAFF.

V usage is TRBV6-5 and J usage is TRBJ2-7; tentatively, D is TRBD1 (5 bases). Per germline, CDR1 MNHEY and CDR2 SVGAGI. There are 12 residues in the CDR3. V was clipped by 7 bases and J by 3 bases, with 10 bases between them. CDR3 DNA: TGTGCCAGCATCGACAGCGTCTACGAGCAGTACTTC. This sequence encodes CASIDSVYEQYF.

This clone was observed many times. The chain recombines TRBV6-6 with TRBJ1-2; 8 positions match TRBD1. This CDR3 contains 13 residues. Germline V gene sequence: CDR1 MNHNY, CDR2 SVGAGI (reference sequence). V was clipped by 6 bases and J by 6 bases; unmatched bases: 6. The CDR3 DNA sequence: TGTGCCAGCAGGGGACAGGTGCGGGATGGCTACACCTTC. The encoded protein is CASRGQVRDGYTF.

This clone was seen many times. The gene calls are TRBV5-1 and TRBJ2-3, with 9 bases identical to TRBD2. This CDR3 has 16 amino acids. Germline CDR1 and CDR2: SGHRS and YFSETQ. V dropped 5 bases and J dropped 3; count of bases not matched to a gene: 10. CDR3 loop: CASSLGLAGNTDTQYF. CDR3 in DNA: TGCGCCAGCAGTCTCGGCCTAGCGGGGAATACAGATACGCAGTATTTT.

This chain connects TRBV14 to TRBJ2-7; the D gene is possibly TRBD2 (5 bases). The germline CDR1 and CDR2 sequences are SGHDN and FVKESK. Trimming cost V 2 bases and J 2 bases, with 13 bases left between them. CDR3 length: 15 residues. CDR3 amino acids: CASSQYTGLPYEQYF. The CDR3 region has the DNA TGTGCCAGCAGCCAATATACGGGGTTGCCCTACGAGCAGTACTTC.

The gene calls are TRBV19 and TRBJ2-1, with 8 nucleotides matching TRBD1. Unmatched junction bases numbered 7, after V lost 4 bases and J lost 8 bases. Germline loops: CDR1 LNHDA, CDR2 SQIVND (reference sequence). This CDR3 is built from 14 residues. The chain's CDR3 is CASSRTGSGDEQFF. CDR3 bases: TGTGCCAGTAGTAGGACAGGGTCAGGAGATGAGCAGTTCTTC.

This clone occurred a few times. CDR3 sequence: CASSSTGAPEAFF. The DNA of the CDR3 is TGTGCCAGCAGCTCTACAGGGGCCCCCGAAGCTTTCTTT. The V call is TRBV5-6, the J call TRBJ1-1; 7 bases match TRBD1. Trimming at V came to 3 bases and at J to 8 bases, leaving 7 bases not matched to a gene. From germline, CDR1 is SGHDT and CDR2 YYEEEE. The CDR3 runs 13 residues.

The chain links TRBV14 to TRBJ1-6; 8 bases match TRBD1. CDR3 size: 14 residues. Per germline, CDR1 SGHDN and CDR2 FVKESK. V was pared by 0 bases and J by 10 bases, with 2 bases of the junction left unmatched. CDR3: CASSQEAGGSPLHF. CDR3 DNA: TGTGCCAGCAGCCAAGAGGCAGGGGGCTCACCCCTCCACTTT.

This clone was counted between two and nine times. This chain's CDR3 is CASSLGGAGVETQYF. CDR3 nucleotide sequence: TGCGCCAGCAGCTTGGGGGGCGCCGGAGTGGAGACCCAGTACTTC. V and J are TRBV5-1 and TRBJ2-5, with D possibly matching TRBD1 (5 bases). CDR3 length equals 15 residues. The germline V gene has CDR1 SGHRS and CDR2 YFSETQ. The ends were cut back, 0 bases at V and 5 bases at J, with 14 bases in the middle.

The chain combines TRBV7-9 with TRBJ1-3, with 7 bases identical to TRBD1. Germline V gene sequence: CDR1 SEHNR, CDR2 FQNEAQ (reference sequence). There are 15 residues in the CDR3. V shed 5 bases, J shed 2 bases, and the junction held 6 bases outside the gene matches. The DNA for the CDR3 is TGTGCCAGCAGCATAAGACAGGGAACTGGAAACACCATATATTTT. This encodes CASSIRQGTGNTIYF.

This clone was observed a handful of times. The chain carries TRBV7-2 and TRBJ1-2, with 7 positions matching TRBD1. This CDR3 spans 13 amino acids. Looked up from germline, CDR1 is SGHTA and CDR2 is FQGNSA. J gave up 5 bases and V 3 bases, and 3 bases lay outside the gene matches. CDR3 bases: TGTGCCAGCAGCTTCGACAGGGAGTATGGCTACACCTTC. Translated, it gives CASSFDREYGYTF.

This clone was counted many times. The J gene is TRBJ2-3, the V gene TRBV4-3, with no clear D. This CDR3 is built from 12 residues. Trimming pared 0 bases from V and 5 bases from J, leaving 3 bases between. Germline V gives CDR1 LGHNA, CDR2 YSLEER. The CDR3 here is CASSQDKDTQYF. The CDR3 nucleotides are TGCGCCAGCAGCCAAGATAAAGATACGCAGTATTTT.

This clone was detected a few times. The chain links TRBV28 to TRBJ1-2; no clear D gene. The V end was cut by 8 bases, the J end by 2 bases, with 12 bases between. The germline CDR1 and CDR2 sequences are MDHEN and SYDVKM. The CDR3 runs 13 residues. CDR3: CASSPTTNYGYTF. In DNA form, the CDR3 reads TGTGCCAGCTCCCCCACCACAAACTATGGCTACACCTTC.

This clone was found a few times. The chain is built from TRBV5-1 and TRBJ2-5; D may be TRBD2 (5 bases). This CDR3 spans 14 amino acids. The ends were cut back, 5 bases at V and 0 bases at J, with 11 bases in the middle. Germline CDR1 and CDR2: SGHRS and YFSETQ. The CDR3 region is CASRVERNQETQYF. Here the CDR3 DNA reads TGCGCCAGCAGGGTCGAGCGGAACCAAGAGACCCAGTACTTC.

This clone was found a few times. The CDR3 coding sequence is TGCGCCAGCTTCCCCGTGACTAGCGGCACAGATACGCAGTATTTT. Translating gives CASFPVTSGTDTQYF. The chain uses TRBV5-1 and TRBJ2-3; 8 nucleotides agree with TRBD2. This CDR3 is built from 15 residues. Per the germline V gene, CDR1 is SGHRS and CDR2 is YFSETQ. V lost 7 bases to trimming and J lost 1 base; unmatched junction nucleotides: 8.

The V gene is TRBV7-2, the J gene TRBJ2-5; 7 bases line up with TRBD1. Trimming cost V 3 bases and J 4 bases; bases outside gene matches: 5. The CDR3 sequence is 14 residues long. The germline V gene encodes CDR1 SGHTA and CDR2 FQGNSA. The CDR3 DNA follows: TGTGCCAGCAGCTTGAACAGGGGCCGAGAGACCCAGTACTTC. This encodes CASSLNRGRETQYF. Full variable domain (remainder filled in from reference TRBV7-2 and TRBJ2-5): GAGVSQSPSNKVTEKGKDVELRCDPISGHTALYWYRQSLGQGLEFLIYFQGNSAPDKSGLPSDRFSAERTGGSVSTLTIQRTQQEDSAVYLCASSLNRGRETQYFGPGTRLLVL.

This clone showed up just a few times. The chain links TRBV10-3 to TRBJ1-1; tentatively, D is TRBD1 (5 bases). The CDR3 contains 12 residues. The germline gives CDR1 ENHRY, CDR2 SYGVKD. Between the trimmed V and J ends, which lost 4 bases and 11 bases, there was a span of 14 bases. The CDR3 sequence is CAISGDRSNAFF. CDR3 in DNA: TGTGCCATCAGTGGTGACAGATCTAACGCTTTCTTT.

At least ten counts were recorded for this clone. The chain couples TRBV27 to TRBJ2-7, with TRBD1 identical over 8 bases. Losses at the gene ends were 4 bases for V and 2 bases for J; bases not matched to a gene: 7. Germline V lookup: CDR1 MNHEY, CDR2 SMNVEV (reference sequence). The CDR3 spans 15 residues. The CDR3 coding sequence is TGTGCCAGCAGTTCATATGGACAGGGCACCTACGAGCAGTACTTC. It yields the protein CASSSYGQGTYEQYF.